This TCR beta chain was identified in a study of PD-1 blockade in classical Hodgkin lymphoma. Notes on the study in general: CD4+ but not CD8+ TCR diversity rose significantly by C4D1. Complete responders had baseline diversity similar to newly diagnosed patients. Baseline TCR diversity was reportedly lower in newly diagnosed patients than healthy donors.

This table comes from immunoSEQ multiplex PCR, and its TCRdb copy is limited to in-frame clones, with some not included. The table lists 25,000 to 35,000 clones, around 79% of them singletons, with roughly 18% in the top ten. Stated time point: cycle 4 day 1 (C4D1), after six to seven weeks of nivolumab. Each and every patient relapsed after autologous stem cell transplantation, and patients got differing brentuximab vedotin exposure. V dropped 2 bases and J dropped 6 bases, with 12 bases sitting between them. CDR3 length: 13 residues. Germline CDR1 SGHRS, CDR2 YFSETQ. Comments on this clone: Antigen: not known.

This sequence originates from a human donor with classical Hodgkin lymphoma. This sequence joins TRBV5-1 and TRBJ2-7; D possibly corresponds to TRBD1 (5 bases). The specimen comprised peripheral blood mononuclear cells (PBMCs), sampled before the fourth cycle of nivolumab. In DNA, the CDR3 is TGCGCCAGCAGCTTTGGAGCGCAGGGCGAGCAGTACTTC. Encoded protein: CASSFGAQGEQYF.